The source of this T cell receptor beta chain is a study of blood T cells in healthy people across ages. With a J-beta primer mix and a sample-barcoded 5' primer, a second PCR ran roughly 7 to 11 cycles. TCRdb ran MiXCR on the 5' RACE reads and lists one entry per CDR3 protein. The sample yields under 1 million distinct CDR3 sequences, roughly 44% seen once. V shed 4 bases and J shed 7 bases, with 15 bases lying between them. CDR1 is SGHTS and CDR2 is YDEGEE in the germline V gene. The CDR3 is made up of 14 amino acids. This receptor was taken from a man aged 55 to 69 in good health. Sequenced: blood. The chain carries TRBV5-8 and TRBJ2-1; tentatively, D is TRBD2 (6 bases). CDR3 coding DNA: TGTGCCAGCAGCGTGTTCGGGGGAGGTAATGAGCAGTTCTTC. This translates into CASSVFGGGNEQFF.